These T cell receptor beta chains were read from a single sample in a study of T cell responses to AZD1222 COVID-19 vaccine. Here immunoSEQ multiplex PCR was the method, and the copy in TCRdb shows in-frame clones only, minus some. The profile covers 150,000 to 200,000 clones, with 85% to 95% appearing a single time and about 10% taken by the ten largest. The sequencing here drew on peripheral blood, taken on day 0 of AZD1222 vaccination. Receptor source: an adult in good health. Each CDR3 is given with its conserved first and last residue. D genes are given only for firm matches. The size field is filled for only some rows; it gives once, few, many or a size class.

NA TRBJ1-5 NA TRBV11-1 TGTGCCAGCAGCTTCGACCCGGGTCAGCCCCAGCATTTT CASSFDPGQPQHF
NA TRBJ1-2 TRBD1 TRBV27 TGTGCCAGCAGCCCGGGACAGGGAGGTGGCTACACCTTC CASSPGQGGGYTF
NA TRBJ2-7 NA TRBV12-3/TRBV12-4 TGTGCCAGCAGCCCCGGCGGCTCCTACGAGCAGTACTTC CASSPGGSYEQYF
NA TRBJ2-2 TRBD1 TRBV25-1 TGTGCCAGCAGTCCCCCGACAGGGCGCACCGGGGAGCTGTTTTTT CASSPPTGRTGELFF
NA TRBJ2-3 NA TRBV7-2 TGTGCCAGCAGATATCGAAGCACAGATACGCAGTATTTT CASRYRSTDTQYF
NA TRBJ2-6 NA TRBV4-3 TGCGCCAGCAGCCAAGGGCGATACTCTGGGGCCAACGTCCTGACTTTC CASSQGRYSGANVLTF
NA TRBJ2-1 NA TRBV7-6 TGTGCCAGCAGCTTAGACCCAGTATACAATGAGCAGTTCTTC CASSLDPVYNEQFF
once TRBJ1-2 NA TRBV6-5 TGTGCCAGCGCCCGGCAGTTGCACTATGGCTACACCTTC CASARQLHYGYTF
NA TRBJ1-3 NA TRBV5-5 TGTGCCAGCAGCTTGGACCCGATCTCTGGAAACACCATATATTTT CASSLDPISGNTIYF
NA TRBJ1-1 NA TRBV7-2 TGTGCCAGCAGCTTAGGCCCTCCTAACACTGAAGCTTTCTTT CASSLGPPNTEAFF
NA TRBJ1-1 NA TRBV29-1 TGCAGCGTTTGGGGGGCCCTGAACACTGAAGCTTTCTTT CSVWGALNTEAFF
NA TRBJ1-1 NA TRBV5-6 TGTGCCAGCAGCGCCTCAGGGAGGAACACTGAAGCTTTCTTT CASSASGRNTEAFF
NA TRBJ1-2 TRBD1 TRBV28 TGTGCCAGCTTAAATGGGGACAGGGGATATGGCTACACCTTC CASLNGDRGYGYTF
NA TRBJ1-5 NA TRBV7-9 TGTGCCAGCAGCTTGGGAAATCAGCCCCAGCATTTT CASSLGNQPQHF
NA TRBJ1-1 NA TRBV7-9 TGTGCCAGCAGCTTAGGGGAAGTGAGAGAAGCTTTCTTT CASSLGEVREAFF
NA TRBJ1-6 NA TRBV28 TGTGCCAGCACTAATTATGAGGTTTTCGCCAATTCACCCCTCCACTTT CASTNYEVFANSPLHF
NA TRBJ2-7 TRBD2 TRBV3-1/TRBV3-2 TGTGCCAGCAGCCAATCGACTAGCTCTTATTATCCCTACGAGCAGTACTTC CASSQSTSSYYPYEQYF
NA TRBJ1-6 NA TRBV2 TGTGCCAGCAGTGAAAACGGGGGAACCTATAATTCACCCCTCCACTTT CASSENGGTYNSPLHF
NA TRBJ1-1 NA TRBV19 TGTGCCAGTACCCGGGTTTTCATGAACACTGAAGCTTTCTTT CASTRVFMNTEAFF
NA TRBJ1-1 NA TRBV4-2 TGTGCCAGCAGCCAAGCCGGGAGTCGGGGCACTGAAGCTTTCTTT CASSQAGSRGTEAFF
NA TRBJ2-2 NA TRBV4-3 TGCGCCAGCAGTCTCGGGGTGGGCACCGGGGAGCTGTTTTTT CASSLGVGTGELFF
NA TRBJ2-7 NA TRBV30 TGTGCCTGGACCCCCACCCGGGGGGCGGGGTACGAGCAGTACTTC CAWTPTRGAGYEQYF
NA TRBJ2-2 NA TRBV11-2 TGTGCCAGCAACAAGCGCTTTTTAGGACCCGGGGAGCTGTTTTTT CASNKRFLGPGELFF
NA TRBJ1-1 NA TRBV6-5 TGTGCCAGCAGTTACCTCCGGGGAAATGAAGCTTTCTTT CASSYLRGNEAFF
once TRBJ2-5 TRBD1 TRBV24-1 TGTGCCACCAGTTCGGCAGGGGGCAGGGAGACCCAGTACTTC CATSSAGGRETQYF
NA TRBJ2-5 NA TRBV24-1 TGTGCCACCAGTGATCCTGGACAGAGCCAAGAGACCCAGTACTTC CATSDPGQSQETQYF
NA TRBJ1-2 NA TRBV6-5 TGTGCCACCTGTCTTTTTAGGGAGGGTGGCTACACCTTC CATCLFREGGYTF
NA TRBJ1-2 NA TRBV7-9 TGTGCCAGCAGCTTGGAGAATTTACTCCCCCATGGCTACACCTTC CASSLENLLPHGYTF
NA TRBJ1-2 NA TRBV20-1 TGCAGTGCTAGTCGGGACATACCTAACTATGGCTACACCTTC CSASRDIPNYGYTF
NA TRBJ1-5 TRBD1 TRBV29-1 TGCAGCGTTGGACAGGGGAGCAATCAGCCCCAGCATTTT CSVGQGSNQPQHF
NA TRBJ1-5 NA TRBV4-1 TGCGCCAGCAGCCAAGAGAGCTATAGCAATCAGCCCCAGCATTTT CASSQESYSNQPQHF
NA TRBJ2-1 TRBD2 TRBV6-5 TGTGCCAGCAGGCGGGGGTACTCCTACAATGAGCAGTTCTTC CASRRGYSYNEQFF
NA TRBJ1-1 NA TRBV5-4 TGTGCCAGCAGCTTGTTCGGGAACACTGAAGCTTTCTTT CASSLFGNTEAFF
NA TRBJ2-3 NA TRBV12-3/TRBV12-4 TGTGCCAGCTCGCGGGGTGCCGATACGCAGTATTTT CASSRGADTQYF
NA TRBJ2-3 NA TRBV5-5 TGTGCCAGCAGCTCTTCGGGGCCTAGCACAGATACGCAGTATTTT CASSSSGPSTDTQYF
NA TRBJ2-1 TRBD2 TRBV7-2 TGTGCCAGCAGCCCGTTAGCGGGGGGGCGGTACAATGAGCAGTTCTTC CASSPLAGGRYNEQFF
NA TRBJ1-5 NA TRBV19 TGTGCCAGTAGTATCGGAGGGGCCCAGCATTTT CASSIGGAQHF
NA TRBJ1-2 TRBD1 TRBV29-1 TGCAGCGTTGTAGGGTTTCAGGGGGCGGTGGACTATGGCTACACCTTC CSVVGFQGAVDYGYTF
NA TRBJ1-2 TRBD1 TRBV5-6 TGTGCCAGCAGCCTAACAGGGGGCGCTAAGGGAGGCTACACCTTC CASSLTGGAKGGYTF
NA TRBJ2-7 NA TRBV7-2 TGTGCCAGCAGCTTGTCTCTTTACGAGCAGTACTTC CASSLSLYEQYF
NA TRBJ2-5 NA TRBV5-4 TGTGCCAGCAGCCCCGTGGGGGGCCGGGAGACCCAGTACTTC CASSPVGGRETQYF
NA TRBJ1-2 NA TRBV19 TGTGCCAGTAGCCCTACACAGGGACCTTCACTCTATGGCTACACCTTC CASSPTQGPSLYGYTF
NA TRBJ1-1 NA TRBV19 TGTGCCAGCAGGACCTTTGGGGGGAACACTGAAGCTTTCTTT CASRTFGGNTEAFF
NA TRBJ2-7 NA TRBV4-2 TGTGCCAGCAGCCAAGATGCCACTAACAGGGCGGGGGAGCAGTACTTC CASSQDATNRAGEQYF
NA TRBJ1-5 NA TRBV19 TGTGCCAGTACCACGACAGAAAAGAAGCCCCAGCATTTT CASTTTEKKPQHF
NA TRBJ2-7 TRBD1 TRBV19 TGTGCCAGTAGTAAGAGACAGGGGGGAGAGCAGTACTTC CASSKRQGGEQYF
once TRBJ1-2 NA TRBV9 TGTGCCAGCAGCGTAGAGGACAGCGCCGGAGGCTACACCTTC CASSVEDSAGGYTF
few TRBJ1-1 NA TRBV12-3/TRBV12-4 TGTGCCAGCAGTTTGGATCTGGGTCTCACGGCTTTCTTT CASSLDLGLTAFF
NA TRBJ2-7 NA TRBV2 TGTGCCAGCACAACGCTAAATGCCTACGAGCAGTACTTC CASTTLNAYEQYF
NA TRBJ1-2 NA TRBV10-3 TGTGCCACCGGGCGGGGGGCAGATGGCTACACCTTC CATGRGADGYTF
NA TRBJ1-6 NA TRBV28 TGTGCCAGCAGTTTACGTGGGGGCACGAATTCACCCCTCCACTTT CASSLRGGTNSPLHF
NA TRBJ1-1 NA TRBV7-2 TGTGCCAGCAGCTTATACGGCCGAGTTGAAGCTTTCTTT CASSLYGRVEAFF
NA TRBJ2-7 NA TRBV9 TGTGCCAGCAGCGTAGGATTGAGGGAAGGGCCCGAGCAGTACTTC CASSVGLREGPEQYF
once TRBJ2-7 TRBD1 TRBV7-9 TGTGCCAGCAGCCAGGGGGCTACCTACGAGCAGTACTTC CASSQGATYEQYF
NA TRBJ2-1 TRBD2 TRBV6-6 TGTGCCATCGGGCGGGAGGGGTTTGAGCAGTTCTTC CAIGREGFEQFF